The present TCR beta chain was sequenced within a study of blood T cell repertoires in COVID-19. In the study overall: Acute and convalescent COVID-19 samples came from the United States, Italy and Spain. T cells, B-cell-depleted T cells, or PBMCs supplied cDNA or gDNA.

V was clipped by 2 bases and J by 4 bases, with 12 bases between them. From germline, CDR1 is MDHEN and CDR2 SYDVKM. CDR3 length: 15 amino acids. In the original analysis: How many nucleated cells were present was estimated from reference gene primer amplification. Assay used: immunoSEQ multiplex PCR; TCRdb lists only in-frame clones, some missing. The DNA gave D and trimming, while V, J and clone size come from that table. Of about 250,000 clones listed, 83% are singletons. The clonotype originates from a man aged 35-49 years with active or convalescent COVID-19. J is TRBJ1-3 and V is TRBV28; D may be TRBD1 (5 bases). What was sequenced was peripheral blood. The CDR3 DNA is TGTGCCAGCAGTTTAGGGATCAGGGCCGGAAACACCATATATTTT. Translating gives CASSLGIRAGNTIYF.